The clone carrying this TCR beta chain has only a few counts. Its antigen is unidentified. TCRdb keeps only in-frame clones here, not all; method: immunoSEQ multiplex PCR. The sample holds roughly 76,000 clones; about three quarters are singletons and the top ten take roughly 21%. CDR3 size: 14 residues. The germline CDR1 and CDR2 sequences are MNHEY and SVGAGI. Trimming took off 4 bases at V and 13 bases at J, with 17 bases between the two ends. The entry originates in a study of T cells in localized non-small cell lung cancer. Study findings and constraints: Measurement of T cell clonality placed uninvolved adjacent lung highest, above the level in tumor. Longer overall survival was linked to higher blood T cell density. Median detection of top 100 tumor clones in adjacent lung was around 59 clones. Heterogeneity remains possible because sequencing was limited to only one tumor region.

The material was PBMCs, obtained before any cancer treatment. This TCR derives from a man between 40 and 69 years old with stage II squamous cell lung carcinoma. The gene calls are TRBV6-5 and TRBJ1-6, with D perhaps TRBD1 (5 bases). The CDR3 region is CASSWRPQGDPLHF. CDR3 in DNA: TGTGCCAGCAGTTGGAGACCTCAGGGCGACCCCCTCCACTTT.